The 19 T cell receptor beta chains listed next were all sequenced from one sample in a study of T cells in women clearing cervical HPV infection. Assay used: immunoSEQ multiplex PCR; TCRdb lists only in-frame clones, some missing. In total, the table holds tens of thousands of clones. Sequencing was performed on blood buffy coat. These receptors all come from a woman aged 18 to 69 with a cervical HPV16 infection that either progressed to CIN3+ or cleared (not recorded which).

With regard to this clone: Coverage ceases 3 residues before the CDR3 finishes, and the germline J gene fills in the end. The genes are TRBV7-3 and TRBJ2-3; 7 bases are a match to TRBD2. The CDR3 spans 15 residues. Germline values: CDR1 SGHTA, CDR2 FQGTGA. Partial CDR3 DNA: TGTGCCAGCAGCTTAAACGCGGGAGCCCCGGAGACG. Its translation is CASSLNAGAPET. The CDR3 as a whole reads CASSLNAGAPETQYF.

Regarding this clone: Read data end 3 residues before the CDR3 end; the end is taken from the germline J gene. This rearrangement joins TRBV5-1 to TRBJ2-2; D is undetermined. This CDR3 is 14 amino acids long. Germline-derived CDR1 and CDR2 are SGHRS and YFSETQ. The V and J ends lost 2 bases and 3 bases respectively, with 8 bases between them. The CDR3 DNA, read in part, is TGCGCCAGCAGCTTTGCGAGCCACACCGGGGAG. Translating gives CASSFASHTGE. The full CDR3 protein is CASSFASHTGELFF. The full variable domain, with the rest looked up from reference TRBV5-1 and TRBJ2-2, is KAGVTQTPRYLIKTRGQQVTLSCSPISGHRSVSWYQQTPGQGLQFLFEYFSETQRNKGNFPGRFSGRQFSNSRSEMNVSTLELGDSALYLCASSFASHTGELFFGEGSRLTVL.

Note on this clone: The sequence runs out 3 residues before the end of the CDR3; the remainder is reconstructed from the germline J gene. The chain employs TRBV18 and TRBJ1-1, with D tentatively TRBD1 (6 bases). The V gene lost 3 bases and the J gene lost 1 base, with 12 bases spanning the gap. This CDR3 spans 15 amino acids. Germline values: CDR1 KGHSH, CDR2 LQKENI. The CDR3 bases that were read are TGTGCCAGCTCACCTACCGGGACAAAGAACACTGAA. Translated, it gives CASSPTGTKNTE. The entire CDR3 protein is CASSPTGTKNTEAFF.

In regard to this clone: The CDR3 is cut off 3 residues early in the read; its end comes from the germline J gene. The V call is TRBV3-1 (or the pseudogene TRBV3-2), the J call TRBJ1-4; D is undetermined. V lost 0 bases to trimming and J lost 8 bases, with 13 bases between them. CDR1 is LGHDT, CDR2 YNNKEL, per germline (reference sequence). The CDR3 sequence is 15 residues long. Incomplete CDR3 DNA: TGTGCCAGCAGCCAAGATAGTCTGGGCAGCGAAAAA. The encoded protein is CASSQDSLGSEK. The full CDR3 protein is CASSQDSLGSEKLFF.

This CDR3 is CASSPSGVSETQYF. The sequenced CDR3 bases are TGTGCCAGCAGCCCGTCCGGGGTCAGCGAGACG. This rearrangement joins TRBV7-8 to TRBJ2-3; D might be TRBD2 (5 bases). The CDR3 goes on 3 residues after the read ends, and that part is filled in from the germline J gene. Germline assignment: CDR1 SGHVS and CDR2 FQNEAQ. This CDR3 comprises 14 residues. Combining the CDR3 with reference TRBV7-8 and TRBJ2-3 gives the whole variable domain GAGVSQSPRYKVAKRGQDVALRCDPISGHVSLFWYQQALGQGPEFLTYFQNEAQLDKSGLPSDRFFAERPEGSVSTLKIQRTQQEDSAVYLCASSPSGVSETQYFGPGTRLTVL.

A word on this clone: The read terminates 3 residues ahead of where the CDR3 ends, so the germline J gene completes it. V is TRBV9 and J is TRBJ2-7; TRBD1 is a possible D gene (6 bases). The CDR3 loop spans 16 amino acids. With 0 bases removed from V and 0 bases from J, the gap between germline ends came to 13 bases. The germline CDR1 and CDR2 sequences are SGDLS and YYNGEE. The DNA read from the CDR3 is TGTGCCAGCAGCGTAGACGGACAGAGCTTCTCCTACGAG. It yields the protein CASSVDGQSFSYE. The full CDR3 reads CASSVDGQSFSYEQYF.

CDR3 residues: CASSGWTGVDGYTF. The DNA read from the CDR3 is TGTGCCAGCAGTGGTTGGACAGGGGTGGATGGC. This chain connects TRBV6-1 to TRBJ1-2; 9 bases align to TRBD1. The read halts 3 residues ahead of the CDR3 end, with the missing end drawn from the germline J gene. Unmatched junction bases numbered 6, after V lost 4 bases and J lost 6 bases. The germline gives CDR1 MNHNS, CDR2 SASEGT. The CDR3 loop spans 14 amino acids.

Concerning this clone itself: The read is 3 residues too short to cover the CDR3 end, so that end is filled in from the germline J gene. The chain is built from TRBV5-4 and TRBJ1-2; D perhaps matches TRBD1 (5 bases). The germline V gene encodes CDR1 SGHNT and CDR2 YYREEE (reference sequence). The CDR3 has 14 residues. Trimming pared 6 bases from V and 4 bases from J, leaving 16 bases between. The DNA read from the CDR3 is TGTGCCAGCACTTTCGCGGGGGTCCCCTATGGC. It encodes CASTFAGVPYG. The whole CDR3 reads CASTFAGVPYGYTF.

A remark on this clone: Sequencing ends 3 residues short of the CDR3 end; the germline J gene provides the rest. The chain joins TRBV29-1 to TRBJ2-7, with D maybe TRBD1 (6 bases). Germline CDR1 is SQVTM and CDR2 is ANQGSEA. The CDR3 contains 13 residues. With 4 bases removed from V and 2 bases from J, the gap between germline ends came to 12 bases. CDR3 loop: CSVVSRDTYEQYF. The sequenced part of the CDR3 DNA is TGCAGCGTTGTTTCTCGGGACACCTACGAG.

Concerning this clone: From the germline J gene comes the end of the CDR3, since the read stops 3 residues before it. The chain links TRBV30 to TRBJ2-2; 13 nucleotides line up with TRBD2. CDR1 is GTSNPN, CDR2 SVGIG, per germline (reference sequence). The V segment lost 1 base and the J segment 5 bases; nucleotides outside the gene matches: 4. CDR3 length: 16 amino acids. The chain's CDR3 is CAWSGGLAGRTGELFF. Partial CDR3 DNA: TGTGCCTGGAGTGGGGGACTAGCGGGGAGAACCGGGGAG.

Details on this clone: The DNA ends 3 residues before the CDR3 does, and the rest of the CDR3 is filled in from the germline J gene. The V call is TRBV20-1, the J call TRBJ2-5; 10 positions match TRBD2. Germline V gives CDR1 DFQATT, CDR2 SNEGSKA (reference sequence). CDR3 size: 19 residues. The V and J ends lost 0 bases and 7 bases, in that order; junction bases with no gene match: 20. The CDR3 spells CSARDEGASSGGLRRTQYF. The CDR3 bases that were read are TGCAGTGCTAGAGATGAGGGGGCCTCTAGCGGGGGCCTCCGGCGGACC.

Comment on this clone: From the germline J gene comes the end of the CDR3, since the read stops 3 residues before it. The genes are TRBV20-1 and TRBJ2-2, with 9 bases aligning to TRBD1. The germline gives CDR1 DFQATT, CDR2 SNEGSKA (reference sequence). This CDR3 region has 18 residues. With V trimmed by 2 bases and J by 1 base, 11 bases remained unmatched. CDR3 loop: CSARLSLGQGRNTGELFF. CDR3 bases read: TGCAGTGCTAGACTCTCCCTAGGACAGGGGCGGAACACCGGGGAG.

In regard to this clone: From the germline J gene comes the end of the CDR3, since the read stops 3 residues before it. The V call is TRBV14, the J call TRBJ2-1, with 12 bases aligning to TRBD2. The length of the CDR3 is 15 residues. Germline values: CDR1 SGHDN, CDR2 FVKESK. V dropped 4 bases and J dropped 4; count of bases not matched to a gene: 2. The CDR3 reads CASSPLAGGYNEQFF. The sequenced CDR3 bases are TGTGCCAGCAGCCCCCTAGCGGGAGGGTACAATGAG.

CDR3 bases read: TGTGCCAGCAGTGGACAGGGTATAGTTCAGCCC. This sequence encodes CASSGQGIVQP. The whole CDR3 sequence reads CASSGQGIVQPQHF. V gene TRBV2 combines with J gene TRBJ1-5; 7 bases are shared with TRBD1. The DNA ends 3 residues before the CDR3 does, and the rest of the CDR3 is filled in from the germline J gene. Germline loops: CDR1 SNHLY, CDR2 FYNNEI. The length of the CDR3 is 14 residues. Trimming at V came to 4 bases and at J to 6 bases, leaving 6 bases not matched to a gene.

CDR3 bases read: TGTGCCAGCAGCACTAAGATCACAGATACG. This encodes CASSTKITDT. The full CDR3 sequence reads CASSTKITDTQYF. This rearrangement joins TRBV7-3 to TRBJ2-3, with unresolved D. The CDR3 goes on 3 residues after the read ends, and that part is filled in from the germline J gene. The CDR3 has 13 amino acids. V was clipped by 5 bases and J by 2 bases, with 8 bases between them. Germline V gene data show CDR1 as SGHTA and CDR2 as FQGTGA. Together with reference TRBV7-3 and TRBJ2-3, the CDR3 gives the full variable domain: GAGVSQTPSNKVTEKGKYVELRCDPISGHTALYWYRQSLGQGPEFLIYFQGTGAADDSGLPNDRFFAVRPEGSVSTLKIQRTERGDSAVYLCASSTKITDTQYFGPGTRLTVL.

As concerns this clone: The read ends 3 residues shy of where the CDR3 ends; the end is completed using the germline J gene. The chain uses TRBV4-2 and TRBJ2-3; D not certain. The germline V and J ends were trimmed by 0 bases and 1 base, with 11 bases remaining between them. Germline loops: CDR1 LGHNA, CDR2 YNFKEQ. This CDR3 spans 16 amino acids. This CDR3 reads CASSQDEPSGTDTQYF. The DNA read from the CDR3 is TGTGCCAGCAGCCAAGATGAACCTAGTGGCACAGATACG.

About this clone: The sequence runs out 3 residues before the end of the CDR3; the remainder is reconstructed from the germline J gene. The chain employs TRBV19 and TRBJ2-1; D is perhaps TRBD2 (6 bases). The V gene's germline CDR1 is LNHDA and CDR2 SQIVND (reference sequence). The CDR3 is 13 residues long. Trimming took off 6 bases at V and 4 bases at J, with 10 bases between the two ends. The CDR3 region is CASREGVYNEQFF. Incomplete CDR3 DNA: TGTGCCAGTAGGGAGGGTGTTTACAATGAG. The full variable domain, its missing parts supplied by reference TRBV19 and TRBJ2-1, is DGGITQSPKYLFRKEGQNVTLSCEQNLNHDAMYWYRQDPGQGLRLIYYSQIVNDFQKGDIAEGYSVSREKKESFPLTVTSAQKNPTAFYLCASREGVYNEQFFGPGTRLTVL.

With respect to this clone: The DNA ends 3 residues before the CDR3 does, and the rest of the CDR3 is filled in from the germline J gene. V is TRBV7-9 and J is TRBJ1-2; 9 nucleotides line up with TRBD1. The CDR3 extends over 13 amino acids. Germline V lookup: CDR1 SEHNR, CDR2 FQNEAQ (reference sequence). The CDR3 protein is CASRSGQGLGYTF. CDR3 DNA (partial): TGTGCCAGCAGATCGGGACAGGGTTTAGGC.

The DNA read from the CDR3 is TGCGCCAGCAGCTTGTTAAGACAAGGAGCAAACACTGAA. Amino acid sequence: CASSLLRQGANTE. The entire CDR3 sequence reads CASSLLRQGANTEAFF. The chain employs TRBV5-1 and TRBJ1-1; D not certain. Read sequence stops 3 residues before the CDR3 end, and the germline J gene provides the missing end. Germline values: CDR1 SGHRS, CDR2 YFSETQ. Between the trimmed V and J ends, which lost 1 base and 2 bases, there was a span of 15 bases. The CDR3 length is 16 residues.